The subject of this entry is one TCR beta chain. Its antigen is as yet unknown. This CDR3 comprises 15 residues. The V gene's germline CDR1 is MGHRA and CDR2 YSYEKL. The PCR ran on 60 Vbeta and 13 Jbeta primers. Method: immunoSEQ multiplex PCR; TCRdb's copy keeps in-frame clones and lacks some. The sample includes approximately 170,000 clones, about 85% seen only once; the top ten take approximately 2.5%. The sample originates from a study of cytomegalovirus exposure and HLA in healthy donors. Findings of the study overall: Rarity held for most TCR sequences, but there were some public TCRs that occurred in many donors.

Source material: PBMCs. V gene TRBV4-1 combines with J gene TRBJ2-5; D is unresolved. The DNA end is more similar to TRBJ2-7, so the J call may be wrong. The clonotype comes from a young man in good health and CMV-seropositive. CDR3 sequence: CASSQAAGFSYEQYF. The CDR3, as DNA: TGCGCCAGCAGCCAAGCGGCAGGATTCTCCTACGAGCAGTACTTC.